These 26 T cell receptor beta chains share one sample of origin, sequenced in a study of STAT5B mutations in CD4+ large granular lymphocyte leukemia. Sequencing was performed with immunoSEQ multiplex PCR; in TCRdb, only in-frame clones are kept and a portion is missing. The sample records 530 or so clones, 77% being singletons. Sequencing used PBMCs. The source of these receptors is a middle-aged woman with CD4+ T-cell large granular lymphocyte leukemia.

The chain couples TRBV4-3 to TRBJ2-2, with D hard to call. V lost 0 bases to trimming and J lost 6 bases, with 17 bases between them. The germline V gene encodes CDR1 LGHNA and CDR2 YSLEER. This CDR3 comprises 17 residues. CDR3 protein: CASSQDLAAGWAGELFF. In DNA, the CDR3 is TGCGCCAGCAGCCAAGATCTCGCGGCTGGGTGGGCCGGGGAGCTGTTTTTT.

The chain uses TRBV19 and TRBJ1-4; 9 bases fit TRBD1. Germline loops: CDR1 LNHDA, CDR2 SQIVND (reference sequence). V shed 5 bases, J shed 5 bases, and the junction held 6 bases outside the gene matches. The CDR3 covers 15 residues. CDR3 nucleotide sequence: TGTGCCAGTAGTTATTCCGGGACAGGGAATGAAAAACTGTTTTTT. This codes for CASSYSGTGNEKLFF.

V and J are TRBV29-1 and TRBJ2-5; 8 nucleotides line up with TRBD1. V shed 2 bases and J 2 bases; nucleotides not matched to a gene: 1. Germline CDR1 and CDR2: SQVTM and ANQGSEA. There are 13 residues in the CDR3. The CDR3 bases are TGCAGCGTTGAACGGACAGGGCAAGAGACCCAGTACTTC. This encodes CSVERTGQETQYF.

The rearrangement joins TRBV5-3 to TRBJ2-1, with 9 bases fitting TRBD2. TRBV5-3 is sorted into the ORF group, with uncertain function. V dropped 3 bases and J dropped 6; count of bases not matched to a gene: 7. The CDR3 has 15 residues. The DNA for the CDR3 is TGTGCCAGAAGCTGGAGCGGGGGGCCTTCCAATGAGCAGTTCTTC. Amino acid sequence: CARSWSGGPSNEQFF.

This sequence joins TRBV25-1 and TRBJ1-2; the D is unclear. Germline V gives CDR1 MGHDK, CDR2 SYGVNS. V lost 7 bases and J 8 bases, leaving 11 bases between the germline ends. The CDR3 has 11 residues. The CDR3 DNA reads as TGTGCCAGCACTGGGTTCGGGGGCTACACCTTC. Protein product: CASTGFGGYTF.

The chain couples TRBV29-1 to TRBJ1-1; 8 bases align to TRBD1. J was trimmed by 1 base and V by 6 bases; bases with no gene match: 7. The CDR3 length is 14 residues. The germline CDR1 and CDR2 sequences are SQVTM and ANQGSEA. Here the CDR3 DNA reads TGCAGCGTCGACGACAGGGGTCGGAACACTGAAGCTTTCTTT. This sequence encodes CSVDDRGRNTEAFF.

This clone appeared a few times. V usage is TRBV10-1 and J usage is TRBJ2-6; D is uncertain. The CDR3 sequence is 18 residues long. Germline CDR1 is WNHNN and CDR2 is SYGVQD (reference sequence). Trimming left V 7 bases short and J 5 bases short, with 24 bases between. The CDR3: CASIQRQDRQSRANVLTF. As DNA, the CDR3 is TGCGCCAGCATTCAACGACAAGATCGACAAAGTCGGGCCAACGTCCTGACTTTC.

This sequence joins TRBV5-1 and TRBJ2-3; D is possibly TRBD2 (5 bases). This CDR3 has 15 residues. Germline assignment: CDR1 SGHRS and CDR2 YFSETQ. The ends were cut back, 4 bases at V and 1 base at J, with 13 bases in the middle. The CDR3 coding sequence is TGCGCCAGCAGCCCCCGGGGAGTACGCACAGATACGCAGTATTTT. Its translation is CASSPRGVRTDTQYF.

This clone was seen once. V is TRBV15 and J is TRBJ2-5; 11 nucleotides line up with TRBD1. The J call may be wrong; the DNA end is better matched by TRBJ2-7. Germline CDR1 and CDR2: LNHNV and YYDKDF (reference sequence). The CDR3 sequence is 16 residues long. CDR3: CATSGQGAPSSYEQYF. Here the CDR3 DNA reads TGTGCCACCAGCGGACAGGGGGCACCCAGCTCCTACGAGCAGTACTTC.

The chain couples TRBV4-2 to TRBJ2-4, with 12 bases that match TRBD2. Germline trimming cut 4 bases from V and 5 bases from J; bases unmatched to any gene: 12. Germline assignment: CDR1 LGHNA and CDR2 YNFKEQ. The CDR3 covers 18 residues. CDR3 protein: CASSLVLAGGQGQNIQYF. The CDR3 region has the DNA TGTGCCAGCAGCCTTGTCCTAGCGGGGGGGCAAGGGCAAAACATTCAGTACTTC.

The chain employs TRBV2 and TRBJ2-7, with 11 bases fitting TRBD2. Per germline, CDR1 SNHLY and CDR2 FYNNEI. V lost 6 bases, J lost 0 bases, and 4 bases stayed unmatched. CDR3 length: 15 residues. The CDR3 DNA reads as TGTGCCAGCAGACGCGGGACTAGCGGCTCCTACGAGCAGTACTTC. Its protein product is CASRRGTSGSYEQYF.

The V call is TRBV11-3, the J call TRBJ2-1; 13 bases line up with TRBD2. CDR1 is SGHNT and CDR2 is YENEEA in the germline V gene. The CDR3 is 16 amino acids. V lost 5 bases, J lost 3 bases, and 4 bases stayed unmatched. The CDR3 DNA is TGTGCCAGCAGCCTGGGGACTAGCGGGATCTACAATGAGCAGTTCTTC. This translates into CASSLGTSGIYNEQFF.

The chain couples TRBV10-1 to TRBJ2-2; D might be TRBD1 (6 bases). V dropped 0 bases and J dropped 6 bases, with 11 bases sitting between them. The germline gives CDR1 WNHNN, CDR2 SYGVQD (reference sequence). There are 15 residues in the CDR3. The CDR3, as DNA: TGCGCCAGCAGTGAGTCGACAGGACGGGCCGGGGAGCTGTTTTTT. It yields the protein CASSESTGRAGELFF.

This clone was observed a single time. This chain uses TRBV9 with TRBJ2-7, with D maybe TRBD1 (5 bases). Trimming left V 4 bases short and J 6 bases short, with 17 bases between. This CDR3 region has 14 residues. CDR1 and CDR2 from the germline V gene are SGDLS and YYNGEE. The CDR3 DNA reads TGTGCCAGCAGCCCTCAGACAGTTTTCGGCGAGCAGTACTTC. It specifies CASSPQTVFGEQYF.

The rearrangement uses TRBV7-9 and TRBJ1-5; TRBD1 matches at 7 bases. The CDR3 runs 15 residues. The germline CDR1 and CDR2 sequences are SEHNR and FQNEAQ (reference sequence). V lost 5 bases and J lost 5; bases outside the gene matches: 9. CDR3 loop: CASSLGTDAYQPQHF. CDR3 sequence (DNA): TGTGCCAGCAGCCTTGGGACAGACGCCTATCAGCCCCAGCATTTT.

This sequence joins TRBV4-1 and TRBJ1-1, with no clear D. Per germline, CDR1 MGHRA and CDR2 YSYEKL. The V and J ends lost 1 base and 0 bases respectively, with 9 bases between them. The CDR3 sequence is 15 residues long. Here the CDR3 DNA reads TGCGCCAGCAGCCAAGGGTCCCTCATGAACACTGAAGCTTTCTTT. This sequence encodes CASSQGSLMNTEAFF.

The chain has TRBV30 and TRBJ1-3, with D possibly TRBD1 on 5 matching bases. Germline assignment: CDR1 GTSNPN and CDR2 SVGIG (reference sequence). The CDR3 totals 14 residues. Trimming took off 1 base at V and 4 bases at J, with 11 bases between the two ends. The CDR3 DNA follows: TGTGCCTGGAGTGAGGCAGGGACGGGAAACACCATATATTTT. Translation gives CAWSEAGTGNTIYF.

The rearrangement links TRBV30 to TRBJ2-1; TRBD2 is a possible D gene (6 bases). The CDR3 runs 12 residues. Trimming left V 2 bases short and J 10 bases short, with 12 bases between. The germline V gene encodes CDR1 GTSNPN and CDR2 SVGIG (reference sequence). The CDR3 reads CAWSRGADEQFF. The CDR3 DNA reads as TGTGCCTGGAGTCGCGGGGCAGACGAGCAGTTCTTC. Combining the CDR3 with reference TRBV30 and TRBJ2-1 gives the whole variable domain SQTIHQWPATLVQPVGSPLSLECTVEGTSNPNLYWYRQAAGRGLQLLFYSVGIGQISSEVPQNLSASRPQDRQFILSSKKLLLSDSGFYLCAWSRGADEQFFGPGTRLTVL.

This clone is categorized as hyperexpanded. V and J are TRBV5-6 and TRBJ2-6, with unresolved D. Germline values: CDR1 SGHDT, CDR2 YYEEEE. The V and J ends lost 4 bases and 0 bases respectively, with 8 bases between them. CDR3 length equals 15 residues. For the CDR3, the DNA is TGTGCCAGCAGCGGCCGGGCCTCTGGGGCCAACGTCCTGACTTTC. Translated: CASSGRASGANVLTF. Full variable domain (remainder filled in from reference TRBV5-6 and TRBJ2-6): DAGVTQSPTHLIKTRGQQVTLRCSPKSGHDTVSWYQQALGQGPQFIFQYYEEEERQRGNFPDRFSGHQFPNYSSELNVNALLLGDSALYLCASSGRASGANVLTFGAGSRLTVL.

The chain recombines TRBV6-5 with TRBJ1-1, with D possibly being TRBD1 (5 bases). The V end was cut by 7 bases, the J end by 3 bases, with 18 bases between. The CDR3 has 15 amino acids. CDR1 and CDR2 from the germline V gene are MNHEY and SVGAGI. CDR3 protein: CASNPHAGGYTEAFF. In DNA, the CDR3 is TGTGCCAGCAATCCCCATGCGGGGGGGTACACTGAAGCTTTCTTT.

The chain couples TRBV21-1 to TRBJ1-1; no check of the table's D call, TRBD1, against the DNA was made. TRBV21-1 is tagged as a pseudogene. This CDR3 comprises 19 residues. The CDR3 is CASSKVLRTGGSVNTEAFF. CDR3 sequence (DNA): TGTGCCAGCAGCAAAGTGTTAAGGACAGGGGGCTCGGTGAACACTGAAGCTTTCTTT.

This chain joins TRBV19 and TRBJ2-1; D is perhaps TRBD1 (5 bases). The CDR3 covers 16 residues. Trimming stripped 1 base from V and 4 bases from J, with 14 bases between. Germline V gives CDR1 LNHDA, CDR2 SQIVND (reference sequence). The CDR3 coding sequence is TGTGCCAGTAGTATAGGTTGGGGCAGGACGTACAATGAGCAGTTCTTC. It yields the protein CASSIGWGRTYNEQFF.

The chain employs TRBV5-8 and TRBJ2-2; no reliable D call. The germline gives CDR1 SGHTS, CDR2 YDEGEE. The CDR3 loop spans 17 amino acids. V gave up 0 bases and J gave up 2 bases, with 14 bases separating them. The DNA for the CDR3 is TGTGCCAGCAGCTTGGGTTCTCGGAGACTTAACACCGGGGAGCTGTTTTTT. Residues: CASSLGSRRLNTGELFF.

This chain connects TRBV10-3 to TRBJ1-1; D not resolved. The germline V and J ends were trimmed by 8 bases and 5 bases, with 27 bases remaining between them. The germline gives CDR1 ENHRY, CDR2 SYGVKD. The CDR3 is 17 residues long. CDR3: CAISVSPPTGGGTEAFF. CDR3 coding DNA: TGTGCCATCTCCGTAAGCCCCCCAACCGGAGGAGGGACTGAAGCTTTCTTT.

The chain has TRBV18 and TRBJ2-1; maybe TRBD1 (6 bases). CDR3 size: 15 residues. Germline V gene sequence: CDR1 KGHSH, CDR2 LQKENI. V lost 1 base and J 2 bases, leaving 9 bases between the germline ends. CDR3 residues: CASSPRGGTYNEQFF. CDR3 nucleotides: TGTGCCAGCTCACCACGTGGGGGCACCTACAATGAGCAGTTCTTC.

The genes are TRBV7-8 and TRBJ2-5; D uncertain. Trimming shortened V by 3 bases and J by 2 bases, and 7 bases separated the two germline ends. This CDR3 comprises 13 residues. Per the germline V gene, CDR1 is SGHVS and CDR2 is FQNEAQ. CDR3 sequence: CASSFQVQETQYF. In DNA, the CDR3 is TGTGCCAGCAGCTTCCAGGTTCAAGAGACCCAGTACTTC.